This TCR beta chain was recovered during a study of Ad26.COV2.S vaccination and SARS-CoV-2 variants. The overall study: Intramuscular Ad26.COV2.S doses were given once or twice, 56 days apart.

The V gene lost 6 bases and the J gene lost 2 bases, with 11 bases spanning the gap. The CDR3 is 13 amino acids. Described treatment: some 20 received Ad26.COV2.S at low or high dose, single or two shots; about five received placebo; per-sample allocation not given. Collection of samples fell on day 63 after the first vaccine or placebo injection. This clone has only a few counts. The protocol was immunoSEQ multiplex PCR, while the TCRdb copy is restricted to in-frame clones and leaves out a portion. Altogether hundreds of thousands of clones are present, roughly nine tenths being singletons, with the ten largest covering about 2.5%.

This specimen consisted of peripheral blood, obtained in a trial of Ad26.COV2.S vaccine versus placebo. The gene calls are TRBV12-3 or TRBV12-4 and TRBJ2-7; D remains ambiguous. The TCR was taken from a person between 18 and 59 years old who received the Ad26.COV2.S COVID-19 vaccine or a placebo. The CDR3 nucleotides read TGTGCCAGCAGCCCTACTACCACCTACGAGCAGTACTTC. This codes for CASSPTTTYEQYF.